This paragraph reports one T cell receptor beta chain. Its target is unknown. The data are from a study of cytomegalovirus exposure and HLA in healthy donors. About the research overall: Earlier work reported around 110 million unique TCR beta sequences from some 170 million T cells. Broader study findings: Using a false discovery rate of 0.05, a later analysis showed that 15,000 to 20,000 TCR beta sequences were associated with HLA alleles. A later analysis, which compared TCR beta chains of equal frequency, found the HLA-associated ones more clonally expanded.

V lost 6 bases and J lost 3; bases outside the gene matches: 6. Germline lookup yields CDR1 SNHLY and CDR2 FYNNEI. This CDR3 spans 14 amino acids. 13 Jbeta primers and 60 Vbeta primers were used for the PCR. Generated by immunoSEQ multiplex PCR, the TCRdb table keeps only in-frame clones and is missing some. Seen here are approximately 180,000 clones, 80% observed once, and the top ten hold around 7.3%. The source of this sequence is a man in his thirties or forties in good health and CMV-seropositive. The chain combines TRBV2 with TRBJ2-5; TRBD1 aligns across 8 bases. Sequences were obtained from PBMCs. CDR3 residues: CASRKDRAKETQYF. The CDR3 nucleotides are TGTGCCAGCAGGAAGGACAGGGCAAAAGAGACCCAGTACTTC.